This T cell receptor beta chain appears in the sequencing data of a study of blood T cell repertoires in COVID-19. Measured with immunoSEQ multiplex PCR; TCRdb has only the in-frame clones, and not every one. This table holds some 19,000 clones, roughly 88% found once. The ends lost 2 bases at V and 10 bases at J; junction bases unmatched: 5. CDR3 size: 13 residues. CDR1 is LNHNV, CDR2 YYDKDF, per germline (reference sequence). Sequencing was done on a sample of peripheral blood. This TCR came from a human donor in a cohort sampled during active COVID-19. The donor label of this sample is uncertain. The chain joins TRBV15 to TRBJ2-1, with TRBD1 identical over 7 bases. CDR3 amino acids: CATSRQTGNEQFF. The CDR3 nucleotides are TGTGCCACCAGCAGACAGACAGGGAACGAGCAGTTCTTC. Full variable domain (missing parts from reference TRBV15 and TRBJ2-1): DAMVIQNPRYQVTQFGKPVTLSCSQTLNHNVMYWYQQKSSQAPKLLFHYYDKDFNNEADTPDNFQSRRPNTSFCFLDIRSPGLGDTAMYLCATSRQTGNEQFFGPGTRLTVL.